These 26 T cell receptor beta chains originate from one sample sequenced in a study of T cell responses to AZD1222 COVID-19 vaccine. Sequencing used immunoSEQ multiplex PCR; TCRdb keeps in-frame clones, though not all of them. The repertoire holds around 120,000 clones, with about 92% as singletons. The sample here was peripheral blood, taken on day 0 of AZD1222 vaccination. Receptors originate from an adult in good health.

This clone was recorded once. The chain is built from TRBV18 and TRBJ1-6; 9 bases fit TRBD1. CDR1 KGHSH and CDR2 LQKENI come from the germline V gene. J was trimmed by 12 bases and V by 2 bases; bases with no gene match: 8. The CDR3 contains 15 residues. The DNA of the CDR3 is TGTGCCAGCTCACCAGAGGGACAGGGAGGTATACCCCTCCACTTT. Residues: CASSPEGQGGIPLHF.

The chain has TRBV28 and TRBJ1-3; no firm D call. V was clipped by 7 bases and J by 1 base, with 8 bases between them. Germline CDR1 and CDR2: MDHEN and SYDVKM. This CDR3 comprises 13 residues. DNA of the CDR3: TGTGCCAGCACGATTCCTTCTGGAAACACCATATATTTT. It is translated as CASTIPSGNTIYF.

In its sample, this clone was seen once. The chain carries TRBV10-2 and TRBJ1-2, with no clear D. The CDR3 is 14 amino acids. Germline V gene sequence: CDR1 WSHSY, CDR2 SAAADI. V lost 6 bases and J 2 bases, leaving 13 bases between the germline ends. The CDR3 spells CASRSRGANYGYTF. In nucleotides, the CDR3 is TGCGCCAGCAGGTCACGAGGCGCGAACTATGGCTACACCTTC.

This clone is a singleton in its sample. The chain has TRBV19 and TRBJ2-2; 7 bases are a match to TRBD1. Per germline, CDR1 LNHDA and CDR2 SQIVND (reference sequence). The CDR3 extends over 16 amino acids. The V segment lost 6 bases and the J segment 0 bases; nucleotides outside the gene matches: 7. For the CDR3, the DNA is TGTGCCAGTAGCAAACAGGGGTCCACGAACACCGGGGAGCTGTTTTTT. It encodes CASSKQGSTNTGELFF.

This clone was seen only a few times. V is TRBV6-2 or TRBV6-3 and J is TRBJ2-7; 7 bases map to TRBD1. CDR1 and CDR2 from the germline V gene are MNHEY and SVGEGT. The CDR3 is 15 amino acids. Trimming cost V 0 bases and J 1 base; bases outside gene matches: 3. The CDR3 region has the DNA TGTGCCAGCAGTTACTCCTCGACAGGGTCCTACGAGCAGTACTTC. Its protein product is CASSYSSTGSYEQYF.

The chain employs TRBV4-3 and TRBJ2-1, with D perhaps assigned TRBD1 or TRBD2 (5 bases each). This CDR3 comprises 16 residues. Between the trimmed V and J ends, which lost 0 bases and 2 bases, there was a span of 11 bases. CDR1 and CDR2 from the germline V gene are LGHNA and YSLEER. Here the CDR3 reads CASSQDARGPYNEQFF. The DNA of the CDR3 is TGCGCCAGCAGCCAAGATGCCCGGGGCCCCTACAATGAGCAGTTCTTC.

This chain joins TRBV28 and TRBJ2-5, with a possible D match to TRBD1 (6 bases). Germline CDR1 reads MDHEN; CDR2 reads SYDVKM. V was clipped by 2 bases and J by 2 bases, with 9 bases between them. CDR3 length equals 14 residues. CDR3 sequence reads: CASSLTGQQETQYF. CDR3 coding DNA: TGTGCCAGCAGTTTAACAGGACAGCAAGAGACCCAGTACTTC.

This clone has just one count. This chain joins TRBV9 and TRBJ1-1; D perhaps matches TRBD1 (5 bases). There are 15 residues in the CDR3. Germline loops: CDR1 SGDLS, CDR2 YYNGEE. V was trimmed by 4 bases and J by 3 bases, leaving 16 bases between them. In DNA, the CDR3 is TGTGCCAGCAGCCCGGGGGGAGGGCTTTACACTGAAGCTTTCTTT. Translating gives CASSPGGGLYTEAFF.

This clone was seen more than once but under ten times. The chain employs TRBV6-6 and TRBJ1-1, with 8 bases matching TRBD1. CDR1 and CDR2 (germline): MNHNY, SVGAGI (reference sequence). The CDR3 extends over 14 amino acids. V was clipped by 5 bases and J by 1 base; unmatched bases: 3. The CDR3 DNA follows: TGTGCCAGCAGTCCCGGGACAGGGAACACTGAAGCTTTCTTT. Amino acid sequence: CASSPGTGNTEAFF.

The chain couples TRBV3-1 (or the pseudogene TRBV3-2) to TRBJ1-5; the D is unclear. Germline V gives CDR1 LGHDT, CDR2 YNNKEL (reference sequence). Trimming removed 4 bases from V and 5 bases from J, with 9 bases in between. This CDR3 contains 13 residues. Written as DNA, the CDR3 is TGTGCCAGCAGCCCAGGTAGGGATCAGCCCCAGCATTTT. It yields the protein CASSPGRDQPQHF.

The gene calls are TRBV18 and TRBJ2-1; 11 nucleotides agree with TRBD1. The CDR3 loop spans 15 amino acids. Germline-derived CDR1 and CDR2 are KGHSH and LQKENI. Unmatched junction bases numbered 8, after V lost 3 bases and J lost 10 bases. The CDR3 spells CASSPQTGTGGEQFF. CDR3 bases: TGTGCCAGCTCACCCCAAACCGGGACAGGGGGAGAGCAGTTCTTC.

The rearrangement joins TRBV19 to TRBJ2-2; TRBD1 might be the D (6 bases). This CDR3 region has 14 residues. The germline CDR1 and CDR2 sequences are LNHDA and SQIVND (reference sequence). The V end was cut by 8 bases, the J end by 0 bases, with 10 bases between. CDR3 nucleotide sequence: TGTGCCAGTGGTTGGGGGCCGAACACCGGGGAGCTGTTTTTT. The encoded protein is CASGWGPNTGELFF.

A single count supports this clone. V gene TRBV18 combines with J gene TRBJ1-2; D unclear. This CDR3 has 14 residues. Germline V gene sequence: CDR1 KGHSH, CDR2 LQKENI. With 1 base removed from V and 0 bases from J, the gap between germline ends came to 6 bases. The CDR3 region is CASSPLNTNYGYTF. The CDR3 region has the DNA TGTGCCAGCTCACCACTGAATACTAACTATGGCTACACCTTC.

The CDR3 region is CASSLQQGDYGYTF. DNA for the CDR3: TGTGCCAGCAGCCTACAACAGGGAGACTATGGCTACACCTTC. The chain combines TRBV9 with TRBJ1-2, with a weak D call TRBD1 (6 bases). Germline lookup yields CDR1 SGDLS and CDR2 YYNGEE. This CDR3 has 14 residues. The V gene lost 4 bases and the J gene lost 3 bases, with 13 bases spanning the gap. Complete variable domain (other parts from reference TRBV9 and TRBJ1-2): DSGVTQTPKHLITATGQRVTLRCSPRSGDLSVYWYQQSLDQGLQFLIQYYNGEERAKGNILERFSAQQFPDLHSELNLSSLELGDSALYFCASSLQQGDYGYTFGSGTRLTVV.

The V and J genes are TRBV2 and TRBJ1-2; D possibly corresponds to TRBD1 (5 bases). This CDR3 has 15 amino acids. V lost 6 bases, J lost 4 bases, and 18 bases lay in between. The germline V gene has CDR1 SNHLY and CDR2 FYNNEI. The CDR3 region is CASRFGGFLLYGYTF. The CDR3 DNA reads TGTGCCAGCAGATTTGGGGGATTCCTCCTCTATGGCTACACCTTC. The full variable domain, its missing parts supplied by reference TRBV2 and TRBJ1-2, is EPEVTQTPSHQVTQMGQEVILRCVPISNHLYFYWYRQILGQKVEFLVSFYNNEISEKSEIFDDQFSVERPDGSNFTLKIRSTKLEDSAMYFCASRFGGFLLYGYTFGSGTRLTVV.

This chain joins TRBV6-2 or TRBV6-3 and TRBJ2-6, with unresolved D. V lost 2 bases and J lost 0, with 5 bases in between. In germline, CDR1 is MNHEY, CDR2 SVGEGT. The CDR3 length is 15 residues. CDR3 nucleotide sequence: TGTGCCAGCAGTTACAGATACTCTGGGGCCAACGTCCTGACTTTC. It codes for CASSYRYSGANVLTF.

The chain has TRBV6-2 or TRBV6-3 and TRBJ2-1; TRBD2 is a possible D gene (5 bases). Germline loops: CDR1 MNHEY, CDR2 SVGEGT. This CDR3 spans 13 amino acids. V lost 0 bases, J lost 14 bases, and 14 bases lay in between. The CDR3 spells CASSYSARAVEFF. The CDR3 region has the DNA TGTGCCAGCAGTTACTCGGCGAGGGCTGTGGAGTTCTTC.

The chain employs TRBV4-3 and TRBJ2-1, with 7 positions matching TRBD2. With V trimmed by 3 bases and J by 2 bases, 1 base remained unmatched. This CDR3 has 14 amino acids. Per the germline V gene, CDR1 is LGHNA and CDR2 is YSLEER. The CDR3 sequence is CASSQAGAYNEQFF. The CDR3 DNA follows: TGCGCCAGCAGCCAGGCGGGAGCCTACAATGAGCAGTTCTTC.

CDR3: CASSQGGPRGGTEAFF. In nucleotides, the CDR3 is TGCGCCAGCAGCCAAGGGGGCCCTCGGGGGGGCACTGAAGCTTTCTTT. The chain recombines TRBV4-3 with TRBJ1-1; tentatively, D is TRBD1 (5 bases). The CDR3 covers 16 residues. Deletions cut 1 base from V and 4 bases from J, with 16 bases between. The germline gives CDR1 LGHNA, CDR2 YSLEER.

The CDR3 nucleotides are TGTGCCAGCCAGATGAACACTGAAGCTTTCTTT. It yields the protein CASQMNTEAFF. This chain joins TRBV28 and TRBJ1-1; the D is unclear. V gave up 8 bases and J gave up 0 bases, with 4 bases separating them. Germline V lookup: CDR1 MDHEN, CDR2 SYDVKM. There are 11 residues in the CDR3.

The rearrangement links TRBV6-2 or TRBV6-3 to TRBJ1-1; D remains unclear. Trimming left V 2 bases short and J 6 bases short, with 10 bases between. Germline-derived CDR1 and CDR2 are MNHEY and SVGEGT. The CDR3 extends over 13 amino acids. CDR3 protein: CASSYGRYSEAFF. The DNA of the CDR3 is TGTGCCAGCAGTTACGGTCGGTACTCTGAAGCTTTCTTT.

This chain links TRBV7-2 with TRBJ1-5, with D hard to call. CDR3 length equals 15 residues. CDR1 and CDR2 from the germline V gene are SGHTA and FQGNSA. V gave up 2 bases and J gave up 0 bases, with 8 bases separating them. The DNA for the CDR3 is TGTGCCAGCAGCTTAATGAGCGGTAGCAATCAGCCCCAGCATTTT. It specifies CASSLMSGSNQPQHF.

The chain is built from TRBV6-5 and TRBJ1-2, with D maybe TRBD1 (6 bases). The CDR3 has 13 residues. Looked up from germline, CDR1 is MNHEY and CDR2 is SVGAGI. V was pared by 8 bases and J by 4 bases, with 14 bases between. Here the CDR3 reads CASRWGGAYGYTF. The CDR3 DNA sequence: TGTGCCAGCCGTTGGGGGGGCGCCTATGGCTACACCTTC.

The V and J genes are TRBV7-6 and TRBJ2-2; 9 bases match TRBD2. This CDR3 region has 16 residues. V trimming: 6 bases; J trimming: 0 bases; junction bases outside the gene matches: 5. Germline CDR1 and CDR2: SGHVS and FNYEAQ. In DNA form, the CDR3 reads TGTGCCAGCAGTCGTCTAGCGGGGCCGAACACCGGGGAGCTGTTTTTT. This codes for CASSRLAGPNTGELFF.

The chain combines TRBV21-1 with TRBJ2-1; the table calls TRBD2, which could not be checked here. TRBV21-1 is deemed a pseudogene. CDR3 size: 14 residues. The CDR3 protein is CASIQRVDYNEQFF. CDR3 DNA: TGTGCCAGCATACAGCGGGTAGACTACAATGAGCAGTTCTTC.

The rearrangement joins TRBV29-1 to TRBJ1-2, with TRBD1 as a possible D gene (5 bases). With 4 bases removed from V and 1 base from J, the gap between germline ends came to 10 bases. This CDR3 is built from 13 residues. In germline, CDR1 is SQVTM, CDR2 ANQGSEA. In DNA, the CDR3 is TGCAGCGTTGCTACGGGACTTAACTATGGCTACACCTTC. Translating gives CSVATGLNYGYTF.